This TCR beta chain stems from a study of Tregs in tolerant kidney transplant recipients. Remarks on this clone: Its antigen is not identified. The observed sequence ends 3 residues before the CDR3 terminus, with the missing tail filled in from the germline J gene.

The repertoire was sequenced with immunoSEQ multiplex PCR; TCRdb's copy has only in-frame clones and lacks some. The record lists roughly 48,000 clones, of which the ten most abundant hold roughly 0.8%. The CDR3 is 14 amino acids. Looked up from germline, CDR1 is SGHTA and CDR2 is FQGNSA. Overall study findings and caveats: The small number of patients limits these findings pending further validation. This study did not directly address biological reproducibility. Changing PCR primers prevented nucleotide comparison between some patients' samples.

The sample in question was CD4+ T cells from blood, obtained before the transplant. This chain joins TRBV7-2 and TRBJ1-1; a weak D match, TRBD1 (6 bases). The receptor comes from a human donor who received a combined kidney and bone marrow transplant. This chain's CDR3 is CASSLARQANQAFF. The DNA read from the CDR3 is TGTGCCAGCAGCTTAGCCAGACAGGCGAATCAA.